This entry features one T cell receptor beta chain sequence. Assay used: immunoSEQ multiplex PCR; TCRdb lists only in-frame clones, some missing. The sample lists some 30,000 clones, 85% to 90% occurring once. V lost 0 bases and J 4 bases, leaving 8 bases between the germline ends. CDR1 is SGDLS, CDR2 YYNGEE, per germline. This CDR3 spans 15 amino acids. The sample comes from a study of T cell changes during pregnancy in multiple sclerosis. This receptor was identified in a female donor with multiple sclerosis, enrolled in a pregnancy study. The sequencing used CD8+ T cells from peripheral blood mononuclear cells, collected in the second trimester of pregnancy. V usage is TRBV9 and J usage is TRBJ1-6; D is possibly TRBD1 (5 bases). The CDR3 DNA follows: TGTGCCAGCAGCGTAGCGGCAGGGTATAATTCACCCCTCCACTTT. It yields the protein CASSVAAGYNSPLHF.